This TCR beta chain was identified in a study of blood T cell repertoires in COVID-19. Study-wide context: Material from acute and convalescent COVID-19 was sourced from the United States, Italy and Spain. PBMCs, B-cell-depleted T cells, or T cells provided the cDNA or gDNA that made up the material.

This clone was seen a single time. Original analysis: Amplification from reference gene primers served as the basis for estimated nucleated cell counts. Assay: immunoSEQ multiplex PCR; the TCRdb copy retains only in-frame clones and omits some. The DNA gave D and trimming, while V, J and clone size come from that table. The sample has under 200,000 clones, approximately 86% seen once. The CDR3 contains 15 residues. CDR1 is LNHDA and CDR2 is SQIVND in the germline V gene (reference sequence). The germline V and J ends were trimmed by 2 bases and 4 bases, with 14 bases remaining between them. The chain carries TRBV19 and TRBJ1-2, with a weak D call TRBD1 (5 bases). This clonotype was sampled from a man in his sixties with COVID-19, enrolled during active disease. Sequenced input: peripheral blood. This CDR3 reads CASSISDGGSYGYTF. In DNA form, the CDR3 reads TGTGCCAGTAGTATAAGTGACGGGGGTTCCTATGGCTACACCTTC.